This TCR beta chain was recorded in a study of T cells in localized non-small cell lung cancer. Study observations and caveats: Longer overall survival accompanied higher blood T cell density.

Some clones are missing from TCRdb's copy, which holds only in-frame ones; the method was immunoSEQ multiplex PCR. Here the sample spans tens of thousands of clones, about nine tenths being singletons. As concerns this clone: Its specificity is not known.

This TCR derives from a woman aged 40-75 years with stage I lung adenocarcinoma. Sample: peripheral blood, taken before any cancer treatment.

The CDR3 loop reads CASSWENTGELFF. The CDR3, as DNA: TGTGCCAGCAGCTGGGAGAACACCGGGGAGCTGTTTTTT. The rearrangement links TRBV7-3 to TRBJ2-2; D is unclear. The V gene's germline CDR1 is SGHTA and CDR2 FQGTGA. V was clipped by 4 bases and J by 1 base, with 4 bases between them. The CDR3 runs 13 residues.